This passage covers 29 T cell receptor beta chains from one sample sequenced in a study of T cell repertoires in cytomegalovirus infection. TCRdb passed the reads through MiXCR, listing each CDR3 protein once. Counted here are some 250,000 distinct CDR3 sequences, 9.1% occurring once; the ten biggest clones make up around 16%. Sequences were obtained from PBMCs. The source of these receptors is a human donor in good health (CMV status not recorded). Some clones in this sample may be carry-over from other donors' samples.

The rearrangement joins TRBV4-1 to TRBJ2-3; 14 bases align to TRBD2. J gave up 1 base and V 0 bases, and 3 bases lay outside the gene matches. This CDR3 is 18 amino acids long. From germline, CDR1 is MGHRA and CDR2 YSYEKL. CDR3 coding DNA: TGCGCCAGCAGCCAAGATGCGGGACTAGCGGGGGGCACAGATACGCAGTATTTT. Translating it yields CASSQDAGLAGGTDTQYF.

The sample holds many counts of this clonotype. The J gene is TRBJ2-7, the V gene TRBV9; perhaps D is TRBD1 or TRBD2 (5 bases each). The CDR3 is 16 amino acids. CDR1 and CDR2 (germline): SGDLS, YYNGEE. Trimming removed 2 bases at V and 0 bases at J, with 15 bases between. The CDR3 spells CASSVPPRDGSYEQYF. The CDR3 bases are TGTGCCAGCAGCGTCCCTCCGAGGGACGGCTCCTACGAGCAGTACTTC.

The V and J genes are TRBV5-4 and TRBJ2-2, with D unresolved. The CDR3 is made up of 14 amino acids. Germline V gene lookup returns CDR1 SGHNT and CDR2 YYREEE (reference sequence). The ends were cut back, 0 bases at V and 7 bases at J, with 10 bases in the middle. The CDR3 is CASSLVDRVGELFF. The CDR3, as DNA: TGTGCCAGCAGCTTGGTTGACCGGGTCGGGGAGCTGTTTTTT.

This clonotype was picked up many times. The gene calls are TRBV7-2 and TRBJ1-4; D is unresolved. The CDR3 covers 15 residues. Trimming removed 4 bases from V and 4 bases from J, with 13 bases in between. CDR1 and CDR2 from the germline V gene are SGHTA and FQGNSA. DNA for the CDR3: TGTGCCAGCAGCTCTCCAAAGGAACGTAATGAAAAACTGTTTTTT. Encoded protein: CASSSPKERNEKLFF.

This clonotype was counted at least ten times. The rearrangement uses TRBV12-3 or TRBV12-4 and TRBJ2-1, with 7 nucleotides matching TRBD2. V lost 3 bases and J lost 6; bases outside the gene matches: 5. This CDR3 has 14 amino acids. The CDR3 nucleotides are TGTGCCAGCAGTTTCAGGACTAGGAGCAATGAGCAGTTCTTC. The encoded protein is CASSFRTRSNEQFF.

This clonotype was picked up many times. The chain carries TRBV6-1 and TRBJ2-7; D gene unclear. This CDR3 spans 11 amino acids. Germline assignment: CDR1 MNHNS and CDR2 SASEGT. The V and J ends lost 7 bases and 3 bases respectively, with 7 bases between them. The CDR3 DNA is TGTGCCAGCACAAGTGTCTACGAGCAGTACTTC. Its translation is CASTSVYEQYF.

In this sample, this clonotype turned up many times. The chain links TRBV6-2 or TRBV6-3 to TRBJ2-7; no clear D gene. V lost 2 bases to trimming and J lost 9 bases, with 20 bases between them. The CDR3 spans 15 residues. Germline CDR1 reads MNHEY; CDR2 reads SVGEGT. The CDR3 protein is CASSYSGPSPTGQYF. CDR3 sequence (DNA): TGTGCCAGCAGTTACAGTGGCCCTTCACCAACGGGGCAGTACTTC.

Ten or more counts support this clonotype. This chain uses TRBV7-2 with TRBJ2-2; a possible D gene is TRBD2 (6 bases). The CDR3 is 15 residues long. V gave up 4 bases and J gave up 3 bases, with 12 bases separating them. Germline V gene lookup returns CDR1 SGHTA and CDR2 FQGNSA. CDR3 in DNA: TGTGCCAGCAGCTCCCGGGGGTTGGACACCGGGGAGCTGTTTTTT. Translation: CASSSRGLDTGELFF.

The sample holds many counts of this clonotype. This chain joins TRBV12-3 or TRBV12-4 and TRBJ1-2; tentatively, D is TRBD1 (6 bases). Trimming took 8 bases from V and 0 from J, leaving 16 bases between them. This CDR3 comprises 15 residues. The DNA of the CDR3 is TGTGCCAGCTTGGGCCTCCGGGGGCCTAACTATGGCTACACCTTC. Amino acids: CASLGLRGPNYGYTF.

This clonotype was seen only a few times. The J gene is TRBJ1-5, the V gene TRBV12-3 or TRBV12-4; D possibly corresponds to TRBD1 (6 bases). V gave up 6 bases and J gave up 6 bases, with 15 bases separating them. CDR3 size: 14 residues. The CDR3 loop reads CASSRGGVGQPQHF. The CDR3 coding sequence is TGTGCCAGCAGCCGAGGGGGAGTGGGTCAGCCCCAGCATTTT.

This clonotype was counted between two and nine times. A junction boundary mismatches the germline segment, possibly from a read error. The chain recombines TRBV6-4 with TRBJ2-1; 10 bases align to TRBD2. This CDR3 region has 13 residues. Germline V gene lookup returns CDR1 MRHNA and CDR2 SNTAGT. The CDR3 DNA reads TGTGCCAGCAGTCCTCAGCGGGAGGGCCGAAGGATCTTC. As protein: CASSPQREGRRIF.

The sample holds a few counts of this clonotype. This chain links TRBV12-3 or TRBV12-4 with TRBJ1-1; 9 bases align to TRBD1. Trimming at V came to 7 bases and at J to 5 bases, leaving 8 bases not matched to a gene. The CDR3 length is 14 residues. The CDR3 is CASTHRGRGTEAFF. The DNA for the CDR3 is TGTGCCAGCACTCACAGGGGGCGCGGAACTGAAGCTTTCTTT.

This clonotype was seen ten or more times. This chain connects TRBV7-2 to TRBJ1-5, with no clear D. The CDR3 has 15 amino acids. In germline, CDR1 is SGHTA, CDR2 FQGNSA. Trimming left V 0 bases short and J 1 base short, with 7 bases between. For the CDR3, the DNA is TGTGCCAGCAGCTTAGCGGATGCCAGCAATCAGCCCCAGCATTTT. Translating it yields CASSLADASNQPQHF.

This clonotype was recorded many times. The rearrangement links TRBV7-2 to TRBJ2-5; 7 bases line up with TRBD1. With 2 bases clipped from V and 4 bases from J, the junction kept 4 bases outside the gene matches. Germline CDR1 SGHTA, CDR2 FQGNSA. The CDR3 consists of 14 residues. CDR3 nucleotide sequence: TGTGCCAGCAGCTTAAGCACAGGGGCAGAGACCCAGTACTTC. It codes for CASSLSTGAETQYF.

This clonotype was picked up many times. As DNA, the CDR3 is TGTGCCACCCCGGGGGGGCCCACCGGGGAGCTGTTTTTT. It is translated as CATPGGPTGELFF. This chain uses TRBV12-3 or TRBV12-4 with TRBJ2-2; 8 positions match TRBD2. J lost 4 bases, V lost 10 bases, and 5 bases had no gene match. CDR3 size: 13 residues.

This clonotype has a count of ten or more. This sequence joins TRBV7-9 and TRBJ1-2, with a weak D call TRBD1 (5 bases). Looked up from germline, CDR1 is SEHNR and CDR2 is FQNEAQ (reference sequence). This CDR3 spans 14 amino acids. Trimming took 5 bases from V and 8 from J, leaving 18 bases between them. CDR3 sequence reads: CASSRLRGDEGYTF. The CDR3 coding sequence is TGTGCCAGCAGCCGACTCCGAGGGGATGAGGGCTACACCTTC.

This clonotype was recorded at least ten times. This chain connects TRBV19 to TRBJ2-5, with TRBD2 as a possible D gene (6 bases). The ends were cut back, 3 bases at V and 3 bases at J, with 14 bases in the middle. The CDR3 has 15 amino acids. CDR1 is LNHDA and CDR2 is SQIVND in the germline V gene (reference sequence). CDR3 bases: TGTGCCAGTAGTATCGGGACTCACGGAAAAGAGACCCAGTACTTC. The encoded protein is CASSIGTHGKETQYF. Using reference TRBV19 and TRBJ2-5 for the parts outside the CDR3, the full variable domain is DGGITQSPKYLFRKEGQNVTLSCEQNLNHDAMYWYRQDPGQGLRLIYYSQIVNDFQKGDIAEGYSVSREKKESFPLTVTSAQKNPTAFYLCASSIGTHGKETQYFGPGTRLLVL.

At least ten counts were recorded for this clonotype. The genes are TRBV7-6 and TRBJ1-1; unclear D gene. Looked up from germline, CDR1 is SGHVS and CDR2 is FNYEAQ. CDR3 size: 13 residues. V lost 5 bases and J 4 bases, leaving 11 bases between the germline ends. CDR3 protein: CASSKREGTEAFF. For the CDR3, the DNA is TGTGCCAGCAGCAAAAGGGAGGGCACTGAAGCTTTCTTT. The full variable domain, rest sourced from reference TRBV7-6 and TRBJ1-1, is GAGVSQSPRYKVTKRGQDVALRCDPISGHVSLYWYRQALGQGPEFLTYFNYEAQQDKSGLPNDRFSAERPEGSISTLTIQRTEQRDSAMYRCASSKREGTEAFFGQGTRLTVV.

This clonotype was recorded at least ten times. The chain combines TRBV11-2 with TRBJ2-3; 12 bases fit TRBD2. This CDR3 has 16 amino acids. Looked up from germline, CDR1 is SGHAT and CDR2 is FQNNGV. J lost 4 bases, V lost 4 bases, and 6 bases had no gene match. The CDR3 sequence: CASSSLTSGSADTQYF. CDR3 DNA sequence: TGTGCCAGCAGCTCACTGACTAGCGGGAGTGCAGATACGCAGTATTTT. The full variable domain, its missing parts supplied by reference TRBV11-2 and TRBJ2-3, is EAGVAQSPRYKIIEKRQSVAFWCNPISGHATLYWYQQILGQGPKLLIQFQNNGVVDDSQLPKDRFSAERLKGVDSTLKIQPAKLEDSAVYLCASSSLTSGSADTQYFGPGTRLTVL.

The CDR3 region has the DNA TGTGCCAGCACCAACGGACTGGGAGAATATGGCTACACCTTC. Translation: CASTNGLGEYGYTF. This chain uses TRBV2 with TRBJ1-2; no clear D gene. The CDR3 sequence is 14 residues long. Germline CDR1 and CDR2: SNHLY and FYNNEI. Trimming left V 7 bases short and J 5 bases short, with 17 bases between. Variable domain in full (rest from reference TRBV2 and TRBJ1-2): EPEVTQTPSHQVTQMGQEVILRCVPISNHLYFYWYRQILGQKVEFLVSFYNNEISEKSEIFDDQFSVERPDGSNFTLKIRSTKLEDSAMYFCASTNGLGEYGYTFGSGTRLTVV.

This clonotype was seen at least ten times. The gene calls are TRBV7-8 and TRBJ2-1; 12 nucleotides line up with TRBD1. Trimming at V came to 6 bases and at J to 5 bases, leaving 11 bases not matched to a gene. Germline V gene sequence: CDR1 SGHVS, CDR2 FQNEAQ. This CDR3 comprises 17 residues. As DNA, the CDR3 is TGTGCCAGCAGATCTACTCCGGGACAGGGGGCCAACAATGAGCAGTTCTTC. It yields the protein CASRSTPGQGANNEQFF.

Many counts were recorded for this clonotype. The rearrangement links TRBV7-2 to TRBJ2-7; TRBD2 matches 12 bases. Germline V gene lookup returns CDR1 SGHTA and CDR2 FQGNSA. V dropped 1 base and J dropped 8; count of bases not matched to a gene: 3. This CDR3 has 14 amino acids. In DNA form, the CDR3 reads TGTGCCAGCAGCTTAGGGACTAGCGGGGTCAAGCAGTACTTC. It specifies CASSLGTSGVKQYF. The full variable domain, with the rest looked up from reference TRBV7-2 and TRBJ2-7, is GAGVSQSPSNKVTEKGKDVELRCDPISGHTALYWYRQSLGQGLEFLIYFQGNSAPDKSGLPSDRFSAERTGGSVSTLTIQRTQQEDSAVYLCASSLGTSGVKQYFGPGTRLTVT.

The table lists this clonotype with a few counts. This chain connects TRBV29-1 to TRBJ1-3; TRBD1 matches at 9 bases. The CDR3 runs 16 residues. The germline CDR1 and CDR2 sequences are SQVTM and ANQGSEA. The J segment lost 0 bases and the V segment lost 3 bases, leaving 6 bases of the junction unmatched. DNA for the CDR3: TGCAGCGTTGAGGGTGGACAGGGGATCTCTGGAAACACCATATATTTT. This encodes CSVEGGQGISGNTIYF.

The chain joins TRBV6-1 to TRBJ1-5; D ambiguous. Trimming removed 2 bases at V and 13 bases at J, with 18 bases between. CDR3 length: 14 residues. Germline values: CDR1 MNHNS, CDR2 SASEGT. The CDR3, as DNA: TGTGCCAGCAGTGAAATCACGTCGGTTCATATGCAGCATTTT. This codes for CASSEITSVHMQHF.

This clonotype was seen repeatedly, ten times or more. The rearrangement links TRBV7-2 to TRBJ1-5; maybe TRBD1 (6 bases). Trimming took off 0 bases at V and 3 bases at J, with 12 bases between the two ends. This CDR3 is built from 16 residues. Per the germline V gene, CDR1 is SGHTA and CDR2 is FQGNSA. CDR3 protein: CASSLAGGRNNQPQHF. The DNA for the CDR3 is TGTGCCAGCAGCTTAGCGGGGGGGCGGAACAATCAGCCCCAGCATTTT.

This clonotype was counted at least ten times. As DNA, the CDR3 is TGTGCCAGCAGGTCCGGGACAGGGGATTCACCCCTCCACTTT. It encodes CASRSGTGDSPLHF. This chain joins TRBV7-2 and TRBJ1-6, with 10 bases fitting TRBD1. The V segment lost 6 bases and the J segment 8 bases; nucleotides outside the gene matches: 4. Per germline, CDR1 SGHTA and CDR2 FQGNSA. The CDR3 sequence is 14 residues long.

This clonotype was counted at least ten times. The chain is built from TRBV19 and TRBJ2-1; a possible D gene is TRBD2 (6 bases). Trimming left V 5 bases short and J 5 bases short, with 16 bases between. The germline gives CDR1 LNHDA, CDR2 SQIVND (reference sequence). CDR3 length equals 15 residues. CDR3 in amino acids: CASSPSGLANNEQFF. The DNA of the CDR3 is TGTGCCAGTAGTCCCTCGGGTCTAGCGAACAATGAGCAGTTCTTC.

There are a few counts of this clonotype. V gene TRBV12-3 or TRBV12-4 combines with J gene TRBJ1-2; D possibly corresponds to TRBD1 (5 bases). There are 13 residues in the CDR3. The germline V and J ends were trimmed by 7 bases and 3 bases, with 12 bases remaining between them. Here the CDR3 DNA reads TGTGCCAGCACCCCGGAGGGGTACTATGGCTACACCTTC. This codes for CASTPEGYYGYTF.

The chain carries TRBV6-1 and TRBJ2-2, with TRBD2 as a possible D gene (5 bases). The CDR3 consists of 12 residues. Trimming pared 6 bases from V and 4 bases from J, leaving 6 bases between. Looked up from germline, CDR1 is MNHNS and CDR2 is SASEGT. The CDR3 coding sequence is TGTGCCAGCAGGGGGAGCACCGGGGAGCTGTTTTTT. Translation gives CASRGSTGELFF.